This T cell receptor beta chain was found in a study of blood T cells in healthy people across ages. General study results and limits: Diversity figures derived from one million T cells were judged to underestimate the true value. Per million T cells, TCR beta diversity dropped about linearly as age rose.

J gave up 1 base and V 4 bases, and 6 bases lay outside the gene matches. Looked up from germline, CDR1 is MDHEN and CDR2 is SYDVKM. This CDR3 is 15 amino acids long. This clonotype was seen a few times. Antigen: not known. The authors ran a second PCR of about 7 to 12 cycles using a sample-barcoded 5' primer and a J-beta primer mix. TCRdb reprocessed the 5' RACE reads via MiXCR and lists one record per CDR3 protein. The sample contains more than 650,000 distinct CDR3 sequences, about 53% of which appear only once. Isolating PBMCs gave at least 6.5 million of these cells per sample. The TCR comes from a man older than 75 in good health. The sample consisted of blood. The chain joins TRBV28 to TRBJ2-5, with 7 bases matching TRBD1. The CDR3 sequence is CASSSMGQLQETQYF. In DNA, the CDR3 is TGTGCCAGCAGTTCCATGGGACAGCTCCAAGAGACCCAGTACTTC.